One sample yielded the 21 T cell receptor beta chains listed below, sequenced in a study of OX40 agonist ivuxolimab in advanced cancers. Measured with immunoSEQ multiplex PCR; TCRdb has only the in-frame clones, and not every one. This table has 35,000 to 55,000 clones, about four fifths appearing once. The sample consisted of CD4+ or CD8+ T cells sorted from blood, taken in a trial of the OX40 agonist ivuxolimab. These TCRs come from an adult with an advanced solid tumor such as melanoma, head and neck, liver or kidney cancer.

The chain employs TRBV28 and TRBJ2-1; 15 nucleotides agree with TRBD2. This CDR3 contains 16 residues. Unmatched junction bases numbered 3, after V lost 5 bases and J lost 4 bases. In germline, CDR1 is MDHEN, CDR2 SYDVKM. This chain's CDR3 is CASSRTSGGVYNEQFF. In DNA, the CDR3 is TGTGCCAGCAGTAGGACTAGCGGGGGGGTTTACAATGAGCAGTTCTTC.

The chain combines TRBV7-8 with TRBJ1-3; weak D call: TRBD1 (6 bases). Germline V CDR1 and CDR2: SGHVS, FQNEAQ. Trimming took off 4 bases at V and 2 bases at J, with 15 bases between the two ends. CDR3 length: 16 residues. The CDR3 DNA follows: TGTGCCAGCAGCTCGGACCCCAGGGGCCCTGGAAACACCATATATTTT. Protein sequence: CASSSDPRGPGNTIYF.

This clone turned up a few times. The gene calls are TRBV7-2 and TRBJ1-4; D is undetermined. The germline gives CDR1 SGHTA, CDR2 FQGNSA. The CDR3 covers 14 residues. Trimming removed 4 bases at V and 8 bases at J, with 14 bases between. CDR3 region: CASSSEGRWEKLFF. In nucleotides, the CDR3 is TGTGCCAGCAGCTCAGAAGGGAGGTGGGAAAAACTGTTTTTT.

The chain has TRBV6-1 and TRBJ1-1, with D possibly being TRBD1 (5 bases). Looked up from germline, CDR1 is MNHNS and CDR2 is SASEGT. V was trimmed by 4 bases and J by 10 bases, leaving 19 bases between them. This CDR3 spans 14 amino acids. The CDR3 DNA reads TGTGCCAGCAGTGTTGGGGACCAGAAAAAGGTAGCTTTCTTT. Translated: CASSVGDQKKVAFF.

About this clone itself: An end of the junction differs from the germline gene, which may be a read error. This rearrangement joins TRBV12-5 to TRBJ2-5, with 9 positions matching TRBD1. CDR3 size: 15 residues. CDR1 is LGHNT and CDR2 is FRNRAP in the germline V gene. The CDR3 here is CASGPGQGNQETQYF. The DNA for the CDR3 is TGTGCTAGTGGTCCGGGACAGGGCAACCAGGAGACCCAGTACTTC.

This rearrangement joins TRBV7-3 to TRBJ2-3, with TRBD2 matching over 8 bases. CDR1 and CDR2 (germline): SGHTA, FQGTGA. V dropped 4 bases and J dropped 4; count of bases not matched to a gene: 22. This CDR3 is built from 20 residues. The CDR3 is CASSSHGQLGASGSSDTQYF. The CDR3 nucleotides read TGTGCCAGCAGCTCCCACGGGCAGCTTGGGGCCAGCGGGAGTTCAGATACGCAGTATTTT.

The rearrangement links TRBV9 to TRBJ2-3, with 7 bases fitting TRBD2. The CDR3 runs to 16 residues. J lost 3 bases, V lost 1 base, and 8 bases had no gene match. Germline CDR1 is SGDLS and CDR2 is YYNGEE. CDR3 protein: CASSVTAGERTDTQYF. Here the CDR3 DNA reads TGTGCCAGCAGCGTAACGGCGGGAGAACGGACAGATACGCAGTATTTT.

The rearrangement joins TRBV5-8 to TRBJ2-1, with unresolved D. V was clipped by 1 base and J by 12 bases, with 11 bases between them. The CDR3 contains 12 residues. Germline V gives CDR1 SGHTS, CDR2 YDEGEE. The CDR3 sequence: CASSLRRVGQFF. The DNA for the CDR3 is TGTGCCAGCAGCTTGCGTCGGGTTGGGCAGTTCTTC.

J is TRBJ2-2 and V is TRBV19; D tentatively reads TRBD1 or TRBD2 (5 bases each). CDR3 length: 15 residues. Germline V gene sequence: CDR1 LNHDA, CDR2 SQIVND (reference sequence). V was clipped by 6 bases and J by 6 bases, with 17 bases between them. CDR3 sequence reads: CASRRTGAMAGELFF. The CDR3 coding sequence is TGTGCCAGTAGGAGGACCGGGGCGATGGCCGGGGAGCTGTTTTTT.

This chain uses TRBV28 with TRBJ1-1; 9 nucleotides line up with TRBD1. V gave up 5 bases and J gave up 5 bases; unmatched junction bases: 6. CDR1 is MDHEN and CDR2 is SYDVKM in the germline V gene. This CDR3 has 14 residues. The CDR3 sequence is CASSEQGARTEAFF. The DNA for the CDR3 is TGTGCCAGCAGTGAACAGGGGGCGCGGACTGAAGCTTTCTTT.

This rearrangement joins TRBV6-5 to TRBJ2-7; D may match TRBD1 or TRBD2 (5 bases each). CDR1 is MNHEY and CDR2 is SVGAGI in the germline V gene. V lost 2 bases and J lost 2, with 16 bases in between. The CDR3 loop spans 16 amino acids. Here the CDR3 reads CASSYRGVSTAYEQYF. DNA for the CDR3: TGTGCCAGCAGTTACCGAGGGGTCAGTACCGCCTACGAGCAGTACTTC.

This clone occurred a few times. This chain connects TRBV29-1 to TRBJ2-5; D uncertain. Germline-derived CDR1 and CDR2 are SQVTM and ANQGSEA. With 1 base removed from V and 1 base from J, the gap between germline ends came to 4 bases. The CDR3 covers 12 residues. The CDR3 DNA reads as TGCAGCGTTGAAGGCAGCCAAGAGACCCAGTACTTC. Amino acids: CSVEGSQETQYF. Variable domain in full (rest from reference TRBV29-1 and TRBJ2-5): SAVISQKPSRDICQRGTSLTIQCQVDSQVTMMFWYRQQPGQSLTLIATANQGSEATYESGFVIDKFPISRPNLTFSTLTVSNMSPEDSSIYLCSVEGSQETQYFGPGTRLLVL.

The genes are TRBV6-1 and TRBJ1-1; D is unresolved. The V end lost 4 bases, the J end lost 2 bases, and 11 bases lay between the germline ends. The CDR3 is 14 residues long. Germline V gene lookup returns CDR1 MNHNS and CDR2 SASEGT. The DNA for the CDR3 is TGTGCCAGCAGTGTAGGTCAGATTAACACTGAAGCTTTCTTT. Residues: CASSVGQINTEAFF.

This chain links TRBV11-3 with TRBJ2-1; D not certain. The germline V gene encodes CDR1 SGHNT and CDR2 YENEEA. The CDR3 is 13 amino acids. Trimming took 2 bases from V and 8 from J, leaving 10 bases between them. The chain's CDR3 is CASSLRPGDEQFF. CDR3 coding DNA: TGTGCCAGCAGCTTAAGGCCCGGAGATGAGCAGTTCTTC.

Regarding this clone: The same CDR3 can be traced to other DNA sequences in this sample. The genes are TRBV20-1 and TRBJ2-5; tentative D call: TRBD2 (6 bases). This CDR3 spans 11 amino acids. V shed 5 bases and J shed 5 bases, with 9 bases lying between them. Germline loops: CDR1 DFQATT, CDR2 SNEGSKA (reference sequence). The DNA of the CDR3 is TGCAGTGCTGGAGGGAGGGAGACCCAGTACTTC. The encoded protein is CSAGGRETQYF.

The chain has TRBV2 and TRBJ2-1, with 16 bases aligning to TRBD2. V lost 6 bases, J lost 5 bases, and 4 bases stayed unmatched. This CDR3 region has 16 residues. The germline CDR1 and CDR2 sequences are SNHLY and FYNNEI. The DNA for the CDR3 is TGTGCCAGCAGGGGACTAGCGGGAGGGTCAAACAATGAGCAGTTCTTC. This sequence encodes CASRGLAGGSNNEQFF.

The J gene is TRBJ2-2, the V gene TRBV2; D is possibly TRBD1 or TRBD2 (5 bases each). V was pared by 8 bases and J by 6 bases, with 16 bases between. The CDR3 has 14 residues. Per the germline V gene, CDR1 is SNHLY and CDR2 is FYNNEI. In nucleotides, the CDR3 is TGTGCCAGCGTCCGGGACGTGGTGGCCGGGGAGCTGTTTTTT. Translating it yields CASVRDVVAGELFF.

The rearrangement joins TRBV11-2 to TRBJ1-1, with D unresolved. V lost 2 bases, J lost 1 base, and 8 bases lay in between. CDR1 SGHAT and CDR2 FQNNGV come from the germline V gene. The CDR3 consists of 14 residues. CDR3 sequence (DNA): TGTGCCAGCAGCTTAACCCGGGGGAACACTGAAGCTTTCTTT. Translation gives CASSLTRGNTEAFF.

The rearrangement links TRBV10-3 to TRBJ1-2; 7 positions match TRBD1. The germline V gene has CDR1 ENHRY and CDR2 SYGVKD. CDR3 size: 14 residues. Trimming cost V 0 bases and J 4 bases; bases outside gene matches: 2. CDR3 coding DNA: TGTGCCATCAGTGAGTCAGGACAGGTCTATGGCTACACCTTC. Translated, it gives CAISESGQVYGYTF.

The J gene is TRBJ2-2, the V gene TRBV27, with 8 nucleotides matching TRBD1. V lost 5 bases to trimming and J lost 4 bases; unmatched junction nucleotides: 0. This CDR3 spans 13 amino acids. Looked up from germline, CDR1 is MNHEY and CDR2 is SMNVEV (reference sequence). The CDR3 region is CASSTGGTGELFF. The CDR3 bases are TGTGCCAGCAGTACAGGGGGCACCGGGGAGCTGTTTTTT.

The chain joins TRBV9 to TRBJ2-3; D may be TRBD1 (6 bases). Trimming left V 1 base short and J 2 bases short, with 11 bases between. The CDR3 has 15 residues. The germline CDR1 and CDR2 sequences are SGDLS and YYNGEE. Here the CDR3 DNA reads TGTGCCAGCAGCGTACGAGGACAGATCACAGATACGCAGTATTTT. Its protein is CASSVRGQITDTQYF.